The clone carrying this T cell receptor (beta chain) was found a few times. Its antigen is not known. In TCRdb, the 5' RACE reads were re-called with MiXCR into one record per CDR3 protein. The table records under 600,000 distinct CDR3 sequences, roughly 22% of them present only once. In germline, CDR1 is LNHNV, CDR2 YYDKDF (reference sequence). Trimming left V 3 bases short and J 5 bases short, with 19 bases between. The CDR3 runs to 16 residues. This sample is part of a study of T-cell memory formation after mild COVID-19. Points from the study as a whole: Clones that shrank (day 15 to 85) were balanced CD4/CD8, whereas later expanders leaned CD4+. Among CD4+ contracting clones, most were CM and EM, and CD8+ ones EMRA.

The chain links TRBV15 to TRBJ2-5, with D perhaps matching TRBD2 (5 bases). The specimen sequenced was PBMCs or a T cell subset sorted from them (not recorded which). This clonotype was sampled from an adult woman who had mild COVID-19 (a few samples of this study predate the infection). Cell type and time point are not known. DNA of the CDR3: TGTGCCACCAGCAGCTCCCCGGGCCCCCGGAGGGAGACCCAGTACTTC. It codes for CATSSSPGPRRETQYF. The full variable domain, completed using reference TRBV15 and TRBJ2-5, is DAMVIQNPRYQVTQFGKPVTLSCSQTLNHNVMYWYQQKSSQAPKLLFHYYDKDFNNEADTPDNFQSRRPNTSFCFLDIRSPGLGDTAMYLCATSSSPGPRRETQYFGPGTRLLVL.